Here is one T cell receptor beta chain with its context. This entry belongs to a study of blood T cell repertoires in COVID-19. Looking at the study overall: Acute-phase and convalescent COVID-19 samples originated in the United States, Italy and Spain.

Per the original methods: Amplification of reference gene primers was used by the study to estimate nucleated cell counts. Assay: immunoSEQ multiplex PCR; the TCRdb copy retains only in-frame clones and omits some. V, J and clone size derive from that table, while D and trimming were established from the DNA sequence. This table has 200,000 to 250,000 clones, about 87% appearing once. The clonotype originates from a woman in her twenties or thirties who had recovered from COVID-19. Sequencing was done on a sample of PBMCs or T cells enriched from blood (not recorded which).

The CDR3: CASSLGLAGGLSTDTQYF. The DNA for the CDR3 is TGCGCCAGCAGCTTGGGACTAGCGGGGGGCCTTAGCACAGATACGCAGTATTTT. The rearrangement uses TRBV5-1 and TRBJ2-3, with 13 positions matching TRBD2. CDR1 SGHRS and CDR2 YFSETQ come from the germline V gene. The CDR3 extends over 18 amino acids. The V gene end was trimmed by 0 bases and the J gene end by 0 bases; junction bases not matched to a gene: 4.